The source of this T cell receptor (beta chain) is a study of T cells in localized non-small cell lung cancer. Study results and limitations: In the blood, greater T cell density corresponded to longer overall survival. Investigators sequenced only a single tumor region, leaving heterogeneity possible. In uninvolved adjacent lung, T cell clonality reached its highest value, exceeding tumor. A median of approximately 50 clones ranked among the top 100 in tumor appeared in adjacent lung.

As regards this clone: Its matching antigen is unknown.

Germline-derived CDR1 and CDR2 are SEHNR and FQNEAQ (reference sequence). V lost 5 bases and J lost 5; bases outside the gene matches: 9. The length of the CDR3 is 15 residues. The assay was immunoSEQ multiplex PCR, and TCRdb's table has in-frame clones only and misses some. Here the sample spans roughly 48,000 clones, 60% to 80% being singletons. The sequenced sample was peripheral blood, obtained before any cancer treatment. The sequence derives from a man aged 40-75 years with stage I squamous cell lung carcinoma. The chain uses TRBV7-9 and TRBJ2-5; the match to TRBD1 covers 9 bases. CDR3 DNA sequence: TGTGCCAGCAGCCGGGGACAGGGAGAAAGGGAGACCCAGTACTTC. Protein: CASSRGQGERETQYF.